This TCR beta chain was sequenced in a study of PD-1 blockade in classical Hodgkin lymphoma. Only in-frame clones appear in the TCRdb table, and some are missing; sequencing was by immunoSEQ multiplex PCR. The data show almost 100,000 clones, roughly 92% seen once. Germline CDR1 is SGHRS and CDR2 is YFSETQ. The CDR3 spans 19 residues. Trimming at V came to 4 bases and at J to 2 bases, leaving 10 bases not matched to a gene. After autologous stem cell transplantation all patients relapsed, and prior brentuximab vedotin exposure differed between cohorts. The receptor's source is a human donor with classical Hodgkin lymphoma. Here the sequenced sample was peripheral blood mononuclear cells (PBMCs), taken at baseline. The chain couples TRBV5-1 to TRBJ2-1; TRBD2 matches 15 bases. The CDR3 protein is CASSEGLAGGLGTYNEQFF. In DNA, the CDR3 is TGCGCCAGCAGCGAAGGACTAGCGGGAGGGTTGGGGACCTACAATGAGCAGTTCTTC.